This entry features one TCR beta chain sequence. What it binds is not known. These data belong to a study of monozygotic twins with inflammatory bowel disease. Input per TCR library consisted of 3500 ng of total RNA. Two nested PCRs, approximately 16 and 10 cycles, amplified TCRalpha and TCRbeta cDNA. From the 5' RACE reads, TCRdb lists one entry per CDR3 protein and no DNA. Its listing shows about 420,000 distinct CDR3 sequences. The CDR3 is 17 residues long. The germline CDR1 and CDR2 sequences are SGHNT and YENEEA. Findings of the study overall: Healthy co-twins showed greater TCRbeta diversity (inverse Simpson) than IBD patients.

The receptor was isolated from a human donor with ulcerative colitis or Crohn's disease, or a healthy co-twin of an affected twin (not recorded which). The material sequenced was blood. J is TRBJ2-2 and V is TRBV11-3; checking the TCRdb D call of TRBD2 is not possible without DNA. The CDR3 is CASSLELAGGKTGELFF.